The clone carrying this TCR beta chain occurred a few times. The antigen remains unidentified. TCR beta cDNA was prepared out of roughly 0.5 ug total RNA by means of a constant-region primer. Libraries of TCR beta came from three nested multiplex PCR rounds with slightly modified ARM-PCR. Forward primers for TRBV1-TRBV30 and a C-beta reverse primer served the first two PCR rounds, at roughly 10 cycles each. TCRdb fed the multiplex PCR reads into MiXCR, producing one record per CDR3 protein. The table includes about 320,000 distinct CDR3 sequences, approximately 54% detected once. For blood RNA, unsorted whole blood served as the source, and germline DNA was extracted too. This sample was taken from a study of tumor-infiltrating lymphocytes in primary liver carcinoma. About the research overall: Staging of the tumors gave T1-T3 N0M0, with widths of about 4 to 10 cm.

Study results and limitations: Tumor-adjacent and tumor-blood pairs shared less of their repertoires than tumor region pairs shared. Tumors and blood were compared for top-250-clone fraction, and tumors had the significantly higher value (p = 0.039).

CDR1 SGHVS and CDR2 FQNEAQ come from the germline V gene. The V and J ends lost 1 base and 4 bases, in that order; junction bases with no gene match: 4. The CDR3 contains 14 residues. The rearrangement uses TRBV7-8 and TRBJ2-7; 7 nucleotides match TRBD2. This sequence originates from a woman in her thirties with primary liver carcinoma and hepatitis B virus infection. The sample taken for sequencing was peripheral blood. The CDR3 DNA reads TGTGCCAGCAGCTTAGAGCGGGATAGGTACGAGCAGTACTTC. This encodes CASSLERDRYEQYF.